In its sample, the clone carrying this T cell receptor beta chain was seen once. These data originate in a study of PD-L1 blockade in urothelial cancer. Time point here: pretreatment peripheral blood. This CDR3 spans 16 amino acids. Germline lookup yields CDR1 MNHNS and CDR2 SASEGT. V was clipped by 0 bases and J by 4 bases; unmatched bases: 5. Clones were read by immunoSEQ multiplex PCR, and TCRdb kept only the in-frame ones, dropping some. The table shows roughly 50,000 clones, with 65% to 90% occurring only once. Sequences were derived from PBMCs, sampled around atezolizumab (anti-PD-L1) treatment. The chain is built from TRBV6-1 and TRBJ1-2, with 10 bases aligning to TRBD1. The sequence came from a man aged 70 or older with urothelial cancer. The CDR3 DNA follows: TGTGCCAGCAGTGAAGCTAGGGACAGGGGACTCTATGGCTACACCTTC. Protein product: CASSEARDRGLYGYTF.